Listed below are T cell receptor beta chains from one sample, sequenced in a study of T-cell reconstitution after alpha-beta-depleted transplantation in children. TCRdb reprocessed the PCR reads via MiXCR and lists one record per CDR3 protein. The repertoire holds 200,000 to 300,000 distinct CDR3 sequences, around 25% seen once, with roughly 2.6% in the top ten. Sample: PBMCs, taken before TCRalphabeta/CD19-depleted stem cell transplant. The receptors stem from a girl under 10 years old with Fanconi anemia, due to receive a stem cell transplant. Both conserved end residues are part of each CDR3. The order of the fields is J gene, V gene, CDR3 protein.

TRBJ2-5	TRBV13	CASSLTGNQETQYF
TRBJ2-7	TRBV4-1	CASSQGATSYEQYF
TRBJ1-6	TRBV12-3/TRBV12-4	CASSLRRETPLHF
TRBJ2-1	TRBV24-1	CATSDRGRYNEQFF
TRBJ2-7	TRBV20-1	CSAWDRGRGSYEQYF
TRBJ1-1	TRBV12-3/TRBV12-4	CASRHRTDEAFF
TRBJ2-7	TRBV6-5	CASSYLDRGGDEQYF
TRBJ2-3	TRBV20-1	CSAREELAAADTQYF
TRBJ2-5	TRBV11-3	CASSFEGTETQYF
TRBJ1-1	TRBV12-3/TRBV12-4	CASSPTGLDTEAFF
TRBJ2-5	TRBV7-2	CASSFTQQETQYF
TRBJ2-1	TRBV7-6	CASSLAATGYNEQFF
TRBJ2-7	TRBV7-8	CASSLVGHGHEQYF
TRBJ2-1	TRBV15	CATSRDFGGYNEQFF
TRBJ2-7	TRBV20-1	CSANLAGSEQYF